This T cell receptor (beta chain) is from a study of T cells in localized non-small cell lung cancer (TCRdb year 2020). About the investigation overall: The study examined T cell repertoires in roughly 240 patients with early-stage NSCLC and compared tumors with uninvolved tumor-adjacent lungs. The cohort comprised approximately 240 treatment-naïve NSCLC patients with resected, localized lung tumors. Of the NSCLC patients, approximately 130 were male and approximately 99 were female, and the mean age was about 69 years.

At diagnosis, tumor, uninvolved tumor-adjacent lung and peripheral blood were collected and then preserved as a mix of FFPE and fresh-frozen material. The germline V gene gives CDR1 as SQVTM and CDR2 as ANQGSEA. There are 12 amino acids in the CDR3, from cysteine to phenylalanine inclusive. Kept here is only the CDR3 DNA, which spans 36 bases and is read in frame from base 1. V is shortened by 4 bases, J by 6 bases, and the region joining them spans 9 bases. As for this clone: What antigen it recognizes has not been identified. No much larger clonotype is one base removed from it; base qualities were not supplied.

The paper's findings and limits, for the study overall: A median of around 57 of the top 100 tumor clones were detected in paired uninvolved adjacent lung, and around 27 of these tumor clones were also found among the top 100 clones of the paired uninvolved adjacent lung. Higher T cell density in blood was associated with longer overall survival, whereas higher clonality in adjacent lung was associated with shorter survival. Because of the exploratory design, TCR variables were selected using unadjusted p-values without false-discovery rate correction. Uninvolved tumor-adjacent lung showed the highest T cell clonality, higher than tumor, which suggests more focused antigenic responses in the adjacent lung. Multi-region tumor sequencing was not performed, so intratumor heterogeneity could not be excluded.

TCR beta CDR3 regions were sequenced from DNA using the immunoSEQ Assay. Turning to the authors' computational methods: To compute T cell density, TCR beta template counts were normalized to usable DNA, which was estimated by amplifying housekeeping genes. Using the preseqR package, richness was estimated by extrapolating to 120,000 templates for tissue samples and 400,000 templates for PBMC samples. Clonality was defined as one minus Pielou's evenness. Differential abundance testing on productive amino-acid clonotypes, with a minimum total count of 5 and an alpha of 0.1, was used to identify tissue-enriched TCRs. Repertoire overlap between compartments was quantified with the Jaccard Index and Morisita Overlap Index. GLIPH clustered TCR beta CDR3s with public tetramer-defined viral CDR3s; viral motifs required at least three viral sequences plus V-gene enrichment. Drawn from immuneACCESS, this table holds only the in-frame rearrangements with V and J called that TCRdb kept. Clones are partly lost; checked studies trace under half to an unresolved V gene and leave the rest unexplained. The V and J calls and clone size are taken from that table; D and trimming were inferred from the DNA. This sample lists approximately 3,100 clones; around 25% were detected once. The ten largest clonotypes hold approximately 11% of the sample.

The origin of this receptor is a man between 35 and 75 years old with stage I squamous cell lung carcinoma. The material was lung tumor tissue, obtained before any cancer treatment. The V and J genes are TRBV29-1 and TRBJ2-2; the D segment could be TRBD2, given 5 matching bases. This receptor carries the CDR3 CSVGGRSGELFF. The DNA is TGCAGCGTTGGTGGGAGATCCGGGGAGCTGTTTTTT.